These T cell receptor beta chains were read from a single sample in a study of CD8 T cells in ankylosing spondylitis. TCRdb recomputed calls from the 5' RACE reads with MiXCR, one row per CDR3 protein. The table records 380,000 or so distinct CDR3 sequences, around 20% of them present only once. Specimen: blood, either unsorted or a sorted T cell fraction (not recorded which). All receptors derive from a male donor with ankylosing spondylitis or in good health (not recorded which). CDR3s include the opening cysteine and the closing phenylalanine or tryptophan. The order of the fields is clone size, D gene, V gene, J gene, CDR3 DNA, CDR3 protein. D genes are given only for firm matches. Clone size is stated in some rows and not others, as once, few, many or a class when expanded.

.,.,TRBV11-2,TRBJ2-1,TGTGCCAGCAGCTTATTGATCCAACCGTACAATGAGCAGTTCTTC,CASSLLIQPYNEQFF
once,.,TRBV21-1,TRBJ2-5,TGTGCCAGCAGCAAAGTTAAGACAGAGACCCAGTACTTC,CASSKVKTETQYF
.,.,TRBV29-1,TRBJ2-1,TGCAGCGTAGCCCAGGGACAGCAGTTCTTC,CSVAQGQQFF
.,.,TRBV7-9,TRBJ2-1,TGTGCCAGCAGCCCGGAGGTTTACAATGAGCAGTTCTTC,CASSPEVYNEQFF
.,.,TRBV7-8,TRBJ2-7,TGTGCCAGCAGCTTAGACAAGGGGCTCTACGAGCAGTACTTC,CASSLDKGLYEQYF
few,.,TRBV29-1,TRBJ2-1,TGCAGCGTTCTACCGACGGAAAAGGGGGGGCAGTTCTTC,CSVLPTEKGGQFF
few,.,TRBV6-5,TRBJ2-5,TGTGCCAGCAGTTACCAGGGCAACGTCGGGCAAGAGACCCAGTACTTC,CASSYQGNVGQETQYF
few,TRBD1,TRBV3-1,TRBJ1-2,TGTGCCAGCAGCCAAACCGGGACAGGGTTGGATGGCTACACCTTC,CASSQTGTGLDGYTF
.,.,TRBV15,TRBJ2-7,TGTGCCACCAGCAGACAACCGCCAGGGGTTCAGGACGAGCAGTACTTC,CATSRQPPGVQDEQYF
.,.,TRBV28,TRBJ1-1,TGTGCCAGCACCCCCTTCCGAGCCACTGAAGCTTTCTTT,CASTPFRATEAFF
many,.,TRBV7-9,TRBJ2-1,TGTGCCAGCAGCTCGACAGGCATCCTATCCTCCTACAATGAGCAGTTCTTC,CASSSTGILSSYNEQFF
once,.,TRBV6-4,TRBJ2-3,TGTGCCAGCAGTAAGGGGGGGACAGATACGCAGTATTTT,CASSKGGTDTQYF
many,.,TRBV29-1,TRBJ2-2,TGCAGCGTTGAAGCAGGGTCGAACACCGGGGAGCTGTTTTTT,CSVEAGSNTGELFF
few,.,TRBV29-1,TRBJ2-7,TGCAGCGTTCAGTCAGCGGGCAAAACAGGGGTCGAGCAGTACTTC,CSVQSAGKTGVEQYF
few,.,TRBV10-3,TRBJ2-7,TGTGCCACCGGTCCCGGGGTGAACGAGCAGTACTTC,CATGPGVNEQYF
.,.,TRBV7-9,TRBJ2-2,TGTGCCAGCAGCATGGCCACCGGGGAGCTGTTTTTT,CASSMATGELFF
.,.,TRBV7-9,TRBJ2-1,TGTGCCAGCAGCACATCTGGGGAGATATACAATGAGCAGTTCTTC,CASSTSGEIYNEQFF
.,TRBD2,TRBV11-2,TRBJ2-1,TGTGCCAGCAGCTTAGGGACTAGCGTGGAATTAAGCCACAATGAGCAGTTCTTC,CASSLGTSVELSHNEQFF
many,TRBD1,TRBV29-1,TRBJ1-2,TGCAGCGTCACCGGGACAGGGGACTATGGCTACACCTTC,CSVTGTGDYGYTF
.,.,TRBV27,TRBJ2-7,TGTGCCAGCAGTTTACTGGGGGGCGACCCCTACGAGCAGTACTTC,CASSLLGGDPYEQYF
.,TRBD2,TRBV5-1,TRBJ2-5,TGCGCCAGCAGCTTGGTAGCGGGGGGAAAAGAGACCCAGTACTTC,CASSLVAGGKETQYF
.,TRBD1,TRBV3-1,TRBJ2-5,TGTGCCAGCAGCCAGACAGGGCAAGAGACCCAGTACTTC,CASSQTGQETQYF
.,.,TRBV6-5,TRBJ2-3,TGTGCCAGCAGTAACGATGGCGGTGATACGCAGTATTTT,CASSNDGGDTQYF
.,.,TRBV10-3,TRBJ2-7,TGTGCCATCACCTCGGGGGAACATGGCGAGCAGTACTTC,CAITSGEHGEQYF
.,.,TRBV10-3,TRBJ1-2,TGTGCCATCAGTGCCGGACTGATTTTTGGCTACACCTTC,CAISAGLIFGYTF
.,.,TRBV12-3/TRBV12-4,TRBJ2-1,TGTGCCAGCAGTTCCGATAGCGCCTTGAGTGAGCAGTTCTTC,CASSSDSALSEQFF
few,TRBD1,TRBV6-1,TRBJ1-1,TGTGCCAGCCGTGATGCCCAGGGGGCCACTGAAGCTTTCTTT,CASRDAQGATEAFF
.,.,TRBV12-3/TRBV12-4,TRBJ2-2,TGTGCCGGACACTCCCTGAACACCGGGGAGCTGTTTTTT,CAGHSLNTGELFF